The next 31 T cell receptor beta chains were all read from a single sample in a study of Ad26.COV2.S vaccination and SARS-CoV-2 variants. Method: immunoSEQ multiplex PCR; TCRdb's copy keeps in-frame clones and lacks some. The sample holds some 270,000 clones; around nine tenths are singletons and the top ten take about 2.8%. Noted treatment: around 19 received Ad26.COV2.S at low or high dose, single or two shots; about 5 received placebo; per-sample allocation not given. The samples were gathered on day 63 after the first injection of vaccine or placebo. The material sequenced was peripheral blood, taken in a trial of Ad26.COV2.S vaccine versus placebo. These receptor sequences come from a person between 18 and 65 years old who received the Ad26.COV2.S COVID-19 vaccine or a placebo.

The chain has TRBV4-2 and TRBJ1-4; the D is unclear. CDR1 LGHNA and CDR2 YNFKEQ come from the germline V gene. This CDR3 spans 13 amino acids. V gave up 1 base and J gave up 8 bases, with 8 bases separating them. The CDR3 region is CASSQVDREKLFF. The CDR3 bases are TGTGCCAGCAGCCAAGTGGACCGGGAAAAACTGTTTTTT.

With regard to this clone: One end of the junction fails to match germline, which may point to a read error. The chain employs TRBV7-7 and TRBJ2-5; D is undetermined. This CDR3 has 14 amino acids. The germline V gene has CDR1 SSHAT and CDR2 FNYEAQ (reference sequence). CDR3 protein: CASSLGSLQETQYF. The CDR3 nucleotides read TGTGCTAGCAGCTTAGGAAGCCTTCAAGAGACCCAGTACTTC.

The gene calls are TRBV21-1 and TRBJ2-7. TRBV21-1 is listed as a pseudogene. The CDR3 is made up of 14 amino acids. CDR3 bases: TGTGCCAGCAGACTTCGGGACGGAACTTACGAGCAGTACGTC. As protein: CASRLRDGTYEQYV.

The J gene is TRBJ1-2, the V gene TRBV5-1; D not resolved. CDR3 size: 15 residues. Trimming pared 0 bases from V and 0 bases from J, leaving 9 bases between. Germline V CDR1 and CDR2: SGHRS, YFSETQ. The CDR3 sequence is CASSLEAVANYGYTF. In DNA form, the CDR3 reads TGCGCCAGCAGCTTGGAAGCAGTAGCTAACTATGGCTACACCTTC.

This chain uses TRBV6-5 with TRBJ2-3; 7 bases line up with TRBD2. Germline CDR1 is MNHEY and CDR2 is SVGAGI. This CDR3 is 15 amino acids long. With V trimmed by 6 bases and J by 2 bases, 8 bases remained unmatched. The CDR3 loop reads CASRGTGLHTDTQYF. The CDR3 coding sequence is TGTGCCAGCAGAGGGACGGGACTACACACAGATACGCAGTATTTT.

This clone was detected once. CDR3 region: CASSPQAGRYNSPLHF. The CDR3 bases are TGTGCCAGCAGCCCCCAGGCTGGACGGTATAATTCACCCCTCCACTTT. The genes are TRBV7-3 and TRBJ1-6; D remains ambiguous. The CDR3 is 16 residues long. Trimming cost V 5 bases and J 4 bases, with 15 bases left between them. Germline CDR1 reads SGHTA; CDR2 reads FQGTGA.

V is TRBV7-2 and J is TRBJ2-2, with D hard to call. V was cut by 1 base and J by 3 bases, with 9 bases left in between. This CDR3 comprises 15 residues. Germline-derived CDR1 and CDR2 are SGHTA and FQGNSA. The CDR3 protein is CASSLGAVDTGELFF. CDR3 bases: TGTGCCAGCAGCTTAGGGGCAGTGGACACCGGGGAGCTGTTTTTT.

On this clone itself: Other DNA sequences from this sample encode an identical CDR3 as well. This chain joins TRBV9 and TRBJ2-2, with a weak D call TRBD1 (6 bases). The germline V gene encodes CDR1 SGDLS and CDR2 YYNGEE. This CDR3 comprises 15 residues. The V end lost 0 bases, the J end lost 1 base, and 7 bases lay between the germline ends. This CDR3 is CASSVGTVNTGELFF. CDR3 DNA sequence: TGTGCCAGCAGCGTAGGGACAGTGAACACCGGGGAGCTGTTTTTT.

This chain uses TRBV19 with TRBJ2-2; D unresolved. CDR1 is LNHDA, CDR2 SQIVND, per germline (reference sequence). Trimming removed 3 bases at V and 1 base at J, with 6 bases between. The CDR3 sequence is 14 residues long. Here the CDR3 reads CASSIFLNTGELFF. CDR3 nucleotides: TGTGCCAGTAGTATCTTCTTGAACACCGGGGAGCTGTTTTTT.

The rearrangement joins TRBV4-3 to TRBJ2-1; D not certain. CDR1 LGHNA and CDR2 YSLEER come from the germline V gene. The CDR3 covers 15 residues. The ends were cut back, 4 bases at V and 5 bases at J, with 15 bases in the middle. The DNA for the CDR3 is TGCGCCAGCAGCCGAGAGCTACACATAAACAATGAGCAGTTCTTC. Protein product: CASSRELHINNEQFF.

The J gene is TRBJ1-5, the V gene TRBV4-1; TRBD1 might be the D (5 bases). Germline V gene sequence: CDR1 MGHRA, CDR2 YSYEKL. This CDR3 is built from 14 residues. With 3 bases removed from V and 1 base from J, the gap between germline ends came to 7 bases. The CDR3 DNA reads TGCGCCAGCAGCCACAGGGAGAGCAATCAGCCCCAGCATTTT. It yields the protein CASSHRESNQPQHF.

The gene calls are TRBV4-2 and TRBJ1-2, with 10 bases lining up with TRBD1. The CDR3 consists of 15 residues. CDR1 and CDR2 (germline): LGHNA, YNFKEQ. V lost 0 bases, J lost 8 bases, and 6 bases stayed unmatched. In nucleotides, the CDR3 is TGTGCCAGCAGCCAAGAAAGACAGGGGGCGAGGGGCTACACCTTC. This gives the protein CASSQERQGARGYTF.

The chain recombines TRBV7-9 with TRBJ1-1, with 11 bases aligning to TRBD1. The CDR3 has 18 amino acids. J gave up 2 bases and V 4 bases, and 12 bases lay outside the gene matches. Per germline, CDR1 SEHNR and CDR2 FQNEAQ (reference sequence). This CDR3 reads CASSSLAGQGGLNTEAFF. The CDR3, as DNA: TGTGCCAGCAGCTCATTAGCGGGACAGGGGGGCCTTAACACTGAAGCTTTCTTT.

To note about this clone: The same CDR3 can be traced to other DNA sequences in this sample. The gene calls are TRBV5-1 and TRBJ2-3; 8 nucleotides align to TRBD1. After removal of 4 bases from V and 4 bases from J, the junction contained 5 bases not matched to a gene. The CDR3 is made up of 14 amino acids. Germline V gives CDR1 SGHRS, CDR2 YFSETQ. CDR3 coding DNA: TGCGCCAGCAGCCTCGCAGGGGGCTCAGATACGCAGTATTTT. Its translation: CASSLAGGSDTQYF.

V usage is TRBV18 and J usage is TRBJ1-1; D is unresolved. This CDR3 contains 15 residues. Trimming removed 0 bases from V and 1 base from J, with 9 bases in between. CDR1 is KGHSH and CDR2 is LQKENI in the germline V gene. The CDR3 here is CASSPPGGRNTEAFF. CDR3 nucleotides: TGTGCCAGCTCACCACCGGGTGGGCGGAACACTGAAGCTTTCTTT.

This chain links TRBV5-1 with TRBJ1-4; TRBD1 might be the D (6 bases). Trimming pared 0 bases from V and 6 bases from J, leaving 9 bases between. The CDR3 is made up of 14 amino acids. CDR1 and CDR2 from the germline V gene are SGHRS and YFSETQ. The CDR3 DNA reads TGCGCCAGCAGCTTGGACGGGGGCGATGAAAAACTGTTTTTT. This gives the protein CASSLDGGDEKLFF.

This sequence joins TRBV4-1 and TRBJ2-3; 11 bases line up with TRBD2. This CDR3 contains 15 residues. The J segment lost 9 bases and the V segment lost 4 bases, leaving 9 bases of the junction unmatched. Germline V CDR1 and CDR2: MGHRA, YSYEKL. CDR3 sequence (DNA): TGCGCCAGCAGCCTACCGACTAGCGGGAACAGGACGCAGTATTTT. Protein product: CASSLPTSGNRTQYF.

The V gene is TRBV4-2, the J gene TRBJ2-3; 14 bases are a match to TRBD2. V was pared by 1 base and J by 4 bases, with 7 bases of the junction left unmatched. This CDR3 is built from 18 residues. Germline assignment: CDR1 LGHNA and CDR2 YNFKEQ. The CDR3 sequence is CASSQGPGLAGAADTQYF. The CDR3 nucleotides are TGTGCCAGCAGCCAAGGGCCGGGACTAGCGGGAGCAGCAGATACGCAGTATTTT.

V and J are TRBV14 and TRBJ1-1; no clear D. Germline V CDR1 and CDR2: SGHDN, FVKESK. V lost 2 bases, J lost 4 bases, and 11 bases lay in between. The CDR3 runs to 14 residues. The CDR3 nucleotides read TGTGCCAGCAGCCAAAGGAGGTACGGCACTGAAGCTTTCTTT. This encodes CASSQRRYGTEAFF.

Worth noting for this clone: The same CDR3 is also encoded by other DNA sequences in this sample. This chain uses TRBV30 with TRBJ2-7; possibly TRBD2 for D (5 bases). The CDR3 is 12 amino acids. Germline-derived CDR1 and CDR2 are GTSNPN and SVGIG (reference sequence). V lost 0 bases and J lost 3, with 6 bases in between. The CDR3 sequence: CAWSVRGYEQYF. The DNA of the CDR3 is TGTGCCTGGAGTGTACGGGGCTACGAGCAGTACTTC.

This clone was recorded a few times. The chain uses TRBV11-3 and TRBJ2-1; D may be TRBD2 (5 bases). This CDR3 contains 17 residues. The germline V and J ends were trimmed by 5 bases and 8 bases, with 25 bases remaining between them. Germline V CDR1 and CDR2: SGHNT, YENEEA. CDR3 residues: CASSLSSIGSSSDEQFF. CDR3 bases: TGTGCCAGCAGCCTGAGCTCCATTGGGTCTAGTAGCGATGAGCAGTTCTTC.

The rearrangement joins TRBV4-1 to TRBJ2-1; a weak D match, TRBD1 (6 bases). CDR1 and CDR2 from the germline V gene are MGHRA and YSYEKL. V dropped 0 bases and J dropped 2 bases, with 17 bases sitting between them. This CDR3 comprises 18 residues. The CDR3 loop reads CASSQDRDGTNTYNEQFF. CDR3 in DNA: TGCGCCAGCAGCCAAGATCGCGACGGGACAAATACCTACAATGAGCAGTTCTTC.

This clone was found a few times. The sample carries other DNA sequences with the same CDR3. V gene TRBV5-4 combines with J gene TRBJ1-2, with D hard to call. Germline loops: CDR1 SGHNT, CDR2 YYREEE (reference sequence). Between the trimmed V and J ends, which lost 0 bases and 2 bases, there was a span of 5 bases. The CDR3 sequence is 13 residues long. As DNA, the CDR3 is TGTGCCAGCAGCTTGGCGGGAAACTATGGCTACACCTTC. Translation: CASSLAGNYGYTF.

The rearrangement links TRBV7-2 to TRBJ2-1; the D is unclear. Germline-derived CDR1 and CDR2 are SGHTA and FQGNSA. With 1 base removed from V and 1 base from J, the gap between germline ends came to 8 bases. The CDR3 runs 15 residues. The DNA of the CDR3 is TGTGCCAGCAGCTTAGAGGTGGGGTCCTACAATGAGCAGTTCTTC. The encoded protein is CASSLEVGSYNEQFF.

The rearrangement links TRBV24-1 to TRBJ1-1; D perhaps matches TRBD1 (5 bases). Trimming took off 7 bases at V and 0 bases at J, with 20 bases between the two ends. CDR1 KGHDR and CDR2 SFDVKD come from the germline V gene. This CDR3 spans 17 amino acids. The CDR3 here is CATSNWGGFPMNTEAFF. CDR3 coding DNA: TGTGCCACCAGCAATTGGGGGGGGTTCCCCATGAACACTGAAGCTTTCTTT.

The chain uses TRBV7-9 and TRBJ2-1, with TRBD1 matching over 8 bases. Unmatched junction bases numbered 5, after V lost 4 bases and J lost 6 bases. The CDR3 is made up of 14 amino acids. CDR1 is SEHNR and CDR2 is FQNEAQ in the germline V gene (reference sequence). Here the CDR3 reads CASSSRTGRNEQFF. Here the CDR3 DNA reads TGTGCCAGCAGCTCAAGGACAGGGCGCAATGAGCAGTTCTTC.

The V call is TRBV7-6, the J call TRBJ1-4; D is unresolved. V lost 1 base and J lost 5, with 5 bases in between. The CDR3 runs to 13 residues. CDR1 and CDR2 (germline): SGHVS, FNYEAQ. The CDR3 nucleotides read TGTGCCAGCAGCTTAGAGCTCAATGAAAAACTGTTTTTT. Protein product: CASSLELNEKLFF.

This rearrangement joins TRBV12-5 to TRBJ2-1; D is perhaps TRBD1 or TRBD2 (5 bases each). Germline V lookup: CDR1 LGHNT, CDR2 FRNRAP. This CDR3 has 16 amino acids. The V end was cut by 0 bases, the J end by 5 bases, with 14 bases between. The CDR3 DNA is TGTGCTAGTGGTTTGGTACTGGGGCTAGCCCACAATGAGCAGTTCTTC. It codes for CASGLVLGLAHNEQFF.

The chain couples TRBV10-2 to TRBJ1-5, with D possibly matching TRBD1 (6 bases). Trimming removed 4 bases at V and 9 bases at J, with 16 bases between. CDR1 and CDR2 (germline): WSHSY, SAAADI. There are 14 residues in the CDR3. The CDR3 here is CASSVGAGEMPQHF. CDR3 coding DNA: TGCGCCAGCAGTGTCGGGGCAGGGGAGATGCCCCAGCATTTT.

The chain combines TRBV15 with TRBJ1-1, with 10 bases that match TRBD1. The CDR3 runs to 15 residues. Per germline, CDR1 LNHNV and CDR2 YYDKDF (reference sequence). V lost 1 base, J lost 3 bases, and 2 bases stayed unmatched. CDR3 in amino acids: CATSRATGGYTEAFF. The CDR3 DNA is TGTGCCACCAGCAGAGCGACAGGGGGCTACACTGAAGCTTTCTTT.

This clone was found a few times. The rearrangement uses TRBV6-5 and TRBJ1-1; TRBD1 is a possible D gene (5 bases). Deletions cut 4 bases from V and 3 bases from J, with 12 bases between. Germline CDR1 is MNHEY and CDR2 is SVGAGI. This CDR3 spans 14 amino acids. CDR3 sequence reads: CASSFGGAYTEAFF. CDR3 sequence (DNA): TGTGCCAGCAGTTTCGGAGGGGCGTACACTGAAGCTTTCTTT.